The following is a TCR beta chain sequence with its context. Antigen: not known. The table came from immunoSEQ multiplex PCR; TCRdb's copy has only in-frame clones and leaves some out. The data contain approximately 9,000 clones, 75% to 90% of them seen just once; the ten biggest clones take up roughly 7%. This specimen belongs to a study of pediatric ulcerative colitis. The diagnostic colonoscopy in ulcerative colitis patients preceded any immunosuppressive treatment. General observations from the study: A couple of rectal clonotypes were found only in ulcerative colitis patients, all of them. Compared with controls, ulcerative colitis showed greater blood-rectum clone sharing. This repertoire reflects total lymphocytes rather than subpopulations like regulatory T cells.

Sequenced sample: blood. This TCR was recovered from a girl under 18 with moderate ulcerative colitis.

The CDR3 DNA follows: TGCGCCAGCAGCTTGGACCATTGGGGCAATGAGCAGTTCTTC. Amino acid sequence: CASSLDHWGNEQFF. The chain employs TRBV5-1 and TRBJ2-1; the D is unclear. Germline V lookup: CDR1 SGHRS, CDR2 YFSETQ. This CDR3 has 14 residues. Trimming shortened V by 0 bases and J by 6 bases, and 10 bases separated the two germline ends.